This paragraph covers one T cell receptor beta chain sequence. Its antigen remains unidentified. Trimming left V 4 bases short and J 6 bases short, with 12 bases between. Germline lookup yields CDR1 MDHEN and CDR2 SYDVKM. CDR3 length: 13 amino acids. The PCR had 60 Vbeta and 13 Jbeta primers. TCRdb's copy holds only in-frame clones and misses some; the assay was immunoSEQ multiplex PCR. Of fewer than 150,000 clones in the sample, 80% were seen once. This sample stems from a study of cytomegalovirus exposure and HLA in healthy donors. Study-level points and caveats: Other equally common chains were less clonally expanded than HLA-associated TCR beta chains, a later analysis showed.

The source material was PBMCs. This TCR was recovered from a man aged 35 to 55 in good health and CMV-seropositive. This sequence joins TRBV28 and TRBJ1-2; the D gene is possibly TRBD1 (5 bases). CDR3 in amino acids: CASSSAGWDGYTF. As DNA, the CDR3 is TGTGCCAGCAGTTCCGCAGGGTGGGATGGCTACACCTTC.